The source of this TCR beta chain is a study of technical replicates of blood from a few donors. Using immunoSEQ multiplex PCR, the repertoire was profiled, and TCRdb retains in-frame clones only, with some absent. The table records roughly 93,000 clones, under 97% of them present only once. Sequencing used T cells isolated from PBMCs. This clonotype originated in a human donor in good health.

The CDR3 region has the DNA TGTGCCAGCAGTTCCCCAGGGGGCCGGTTGTACGAGCAGTACTTC. Its translation: CASSSPGGRLYEQYF. This chain uses TRBV6-6 with TRBJ2-7; 8 nucleotides match TRBD1. The CDR3 totals 15 residues. Germline V CDR1 and CDR2: MNHNY, SVGAGI (reference sequence). V lost 4 bases and J lost 4; bases outside the gene matches: 9.